A selection of T cell receptor beta chains follows, all from one sample in a study of control samples from healthy donors and cancer patients. Profiled with immunoSEQ multiplex PCR; TCRdb holds only in-frame clones, not every one. Of about 100,000 clones listed, more than 75% are singletons. What was sequenced was blood. These receptors all stem from a woman between 50 and 59 years old in good health. CDR3s include the opening cysteine and the closing phenylalanine or tryptophan. D genes are given only for firm matches. Size values are once, few and many counts, or a class for expanded clones, and some rows have none.

12	-	-	TRBV7-9	TRBJ1-1	TGTGCCAGCAATCACGGGGTGACTGAAGCTTTCTTT	CASNHGVTEAFF
17	TRBD2	-	TRBV7-3	TRBJ2-5	TGTGCCAGCAGCTTAGGCACTAGCGGGAGTCTTGAAGAGACCCAGTACTTC	CASSLGTSGSLEETQYF
13	-	few	TRBV7-2	TRBJ1-5	TGTGCCAGCAGCTGGGACACAGGGCGGCCCCAGCATTTT	CASSWDTGRPQHF
12	-	-	TRBV19	TRBJ1-1	TGTGCCAGTAGTTCTACGGACACTGAAGCTTTCTTT	CASSSTDTEAFF
13	TRBD2	-	TRBV5-4	TRBJ2-3	TGTGCCAGCTCTCGGGGGGAGTCAGATACGCAGTATTTT	CASSRGESDTQYF
13	-	-	TRBV2	TRBJ1-1	TGTGCCATCCCTGAGTCGGGGGTCACTGAAGCTTTCTTT	CAIPESGVTEAFF
12	-	-	TRBV5-6	TRBJ1-5	TGTGCCAGCAGCCGTGGGGTTCAGCCCCAGCATTTT	CASSRGVQPQHF
17	TRBD2	-	TRBV5-1	TRBJ2-5	TGCGCCAGCAGGCTGAGACTAGCGGGGGCTGGGGTAGAGACCCAGTACTTC	CASRLRLAGAGVETQYF
16	TRBD1	-	TRBV5-6	TRBJ2-3	TGTGCCAGCAGCCCTATCTCACAGGGGCCCACAGATACGCAGTATTTT	CASSPISQGPTDTQYF
16	-	-	TRBV5-1	TRBJ2-3	TGCGCCAGCAGGACAGGATCTATGGTCCAGACAGATACGCAGTATTTT	CASRTGSMVQTDTQYF
16	-	-	TRBV7-2	TRBJ2-5	TGTGCCAGCAGCTTTAGGGGATGGGACTCGTCAAAGACCCAGTACTTC	CASSFRGWDSSKTQYF
14	-	-	TRBV27	TRBJ2-3	TGTGCCAGCAGTTGGTCAGAGGGAACAGATACGCAGTATTTT	CASSWSEGTDTQYF
14	-	few	TRBV28	TRBJ1-2	TGTGCCAGCACTCCACTCGGGACTCTTGGGGGCTACACCTTC	CASTPLGTLGGYTF
16	TRBD2	few	TRBV20-1	TRBJ2-2	TGCAGTGCTAGTAAGCCTAGCGGGACCTACACCGGGGAGCTGTTTTTT	CSASKPSGTYTGELFF
16	-	-	TRBV5-6	TRBJ2-4	TGTGCCAGCAGAATAAGACGAGTGCAAGCCAAAAACATTCAGTACTTC	CASRIRRVQAKNIQYF
17	-	-	TRBV30	TRBJ2-1	TGTGCCCTAAGGGGTGGGAGGTTGGGCTTGGGCTCCAATCAGCAGTTCTTC	CALRGGRLGLGSNQQFF
15	-	-	TRBV28	TRBJ1-6	TGTGCCAGCGAACCCATGACAGGCAATAATTCACCCCTCCACTTT	CASEPMTGNNSPLHF
14	TRBD2	-	TRBV6-5	TRBJ2-3	TGTGCCAGCAGCGGGAGGCGGAGCACAGATACGCAGTATTTT	CASSGRRSTDTQYF
13	-	-	TRBV13	TRBJ2-7	TGTGCCAGCAGCTTGGGGTATTCCTACGAGCAGTACTTC	CASSLGYSYEQYF
15	TRBD2	-	TRBV14	TRBJ2-3	TGTGCCAGCAGCCAGACAAGACTGGGAGGGGATACGCAGTATTTT	CASSQTRLGGDTQYF
12	-	-	TRBV11-2	TRBJ1-4	TGTGCCAGCAGCTTCCCCCGTGAAAAACTGTTTTTT	CASSFPREKLFF
16	TRBD1	-	TRBV27	TRBJ1-1	TGTGCCAGCAGCCCCGGACAGGGCCTATCGAACACTGAAGCTTTCTTT	CASSPGQGLSNTEAFF
10	-	few	TRBV29-1	TRBJ1-2	TGCAGCGTCCCCCTAAATGGCTACACCTTC	CSVPLNGYTF
13	-	-	TRBV7-2	TRBJ1-2	TGTGCCAGCAGCCAAGGGCCGGGTAATGGCTACACCTTC	CASSQGPGNGYTF
15	-	-	TRBV10-1	TRBJ1-1	TGCGCCAGCAGCCGGGACTCCGGTCGGGACACTGAAGCTTTCTTT	CASSRDSGRDTEAFF
18	TRBD2	-	TRBV3-1/TRBV3-2	TRBJ2-2	TGTGCCAGCAAGAGGACTAGCGGGAGGGCCTTGAACACCGGGGAGCTGTTTTTT	CASKRTSGRALNTGELFF
17	-	few	TRBV6-2/TRBV6-3	TRBJ1-5	TGTGCCAGCAGCCCTCTCCAGACAGTCAGCGGCAATCAGCCCCAGCATTTT	CASSPLQTVSGNQPQHF
15	-	-	TRBV29-1	TRBJ1-1	TGCAGCGTTGAAGATACGACGGTGGGGAACACTGAAGCTTTCTTT	CSVEDTTVGNTEAFF
18	TRBD2	-	TRBV7-2	TRBJ2-1	TGTGCCAGCAGCTTAAGGAGTAGCGGGGGGTCTGGTTACAATGAGCAGTTCTTC	CASSLRSSGGSGYNEQFF
16	-	-	TRBV27	TRBJ2-1	TGTGCCAGCAGTTTCCAGACAGGTTACCTTCTCAATGAGCAGTTCTTC	CASSFQTGYLLNEQFF
14	TRBD2	-	TRBV19	TRBJ2-1	TGTGCCAGTAGTATAGGGCGGGAGGGCAGTGAGCAGTTCTTC	CASSIGREGSEQFF
15	TRBD1	-	TRBV18	TRBJ1-1	TGTGCCAGCTCACCAGGGACAGGGGGGAACCTGGGGGCTTTCTTT	CASSPGTGGNLGAFF
15	-	-	TRBV9	TRBJ2-1	TGTGCCAGCAGCCTCGGAGGGCCGGGCTACAATGAGCAGTTCTTC	CASSLGGPGYNEQFF
13	-	-	TRBV18	TRBJ2-3	TGTGCCAGCTCACTAACATATACAGATACGCAGTATTTT	CASSLTYTDTQYF
15	-	-	TRBV5-1	TRBJ2-3	TGCGCCAGCAGCCCGGGCGGCAGCTACACAGATACGCAGTATTTT	CASSPGGSYTDTQYF
13	-	-	TRBV29-1	TRBJ2-7	TGCAGCGTGACAGATCAATACTCCTACGAGCAGTACTTC	CSVTDQYSYEQYF
14	TRBD1	-	TRBV6-5	TRBJ2-2	TGTGCCAGCACAAAGACAGGGGTTTACGGGGAGCTGTTTTTT	CASTKTGVYGELFF
16	TRBD1	-	TRBV25-1	TRBJ2-1	TGTGCCAGCAGTGCAGCGGGACAGGGGAGTTTCGGTGAGCAGTTCTTC	CASSAAGQGSFGEQFF
13	-	-	TRBV19	TRBJ2-1	TGTGCCGCGGGGAGCGGGTGGCAGGGTGAGCAGTTCTTC	CAAGSGWQGEQFF
16	-	-	TRBV27	TRBJ1-1	TGTGCCAGCAGTGCACCTCGGGGGGCCGGGAACACTGAAGCTTTCTTT	CASSAPRGAGNTEAFF
21	TRBD2	once	TRBV5-1	TRBJ2-3	TGCGCCAGCAGCTCGCCCGCCCGGCGGACTAGCGGACGGGTGGGCACAGATACGCAGTATTTT	CASSSPARRTSGRVGTDTQYF
14	-	-	TRBV5-4	TRBJ1-2	TGTGCCAGCAGCGCTACGGGACGGATAGATGGCTACACCTTC	CASSATGRIDGYTF
15	-	-	TRBV27	TRBJ1-6	TGTGCCAGCAGTTTGGCCCACAGGTGGGATTCACCCCTCCACTTT	CASSLAHRWDSPLHF
15	-	-	TRBV30	TRBJ1-5	TGTGCCTGGAGTGTGGTGGGGGACACCAATCAGCCCCAGCATTTT	CAWSVVGDTNQPQHF
13	-	-	TRBV12-3/TRBV12-4	TRBJ2-7	TGTGCCAGCAGCTCCCCCACGGGCTACGAGCAGTACTTC	CASSSPTGYEQYF
18	-	once	TRBV18	TRBJ2-1	TGTGCCAGCTCACCAAACGCGTACGGGAGGGGGCTTTACAATGAGCAGTTCTTC	CASSPNAYGRGLYNEQFF
14	TRBD1	-	TRBV4-1	TRBJ1-2	TGCGCCAGCAGCCCGGGGGACAGTTTCTATGGCTACACCTTC	CASSPGDSFYGYTF
16	TRBD1	-	TRBV18	TRBJ1-2	TGTGCCAGCTCAGAAATAAGGACAGGGGGCTTCTATGGCTACACCTTC	CASSEIRTGGFYGYTF
15	-	-	TRBV6-5	TRBJ1-2	TGTGCCAGCAGTTACAGTGGCAGGGCCCAGTGGAGCTACACCTTC	CASSYSGRAQWSYTF